This TCR beta chain was sequenced in a study of CD8 T cells in ankylosing spondylitis. This clonotype was counted at least ten times. Antigen specificity is unknown. Each CDR3 protein is one row after TCRdb ran MiXCR on the 5' RACE reads. This table holds roughly 180,000 distinct CDR3 sequences, over 10% found once. The CDR3 runs to 16 residues. Germline V gene lookup returns CDR1 KGHDR and CDR2 SFDVKD. V trimming: 1 base; J trimming: 2 bases; junction bases outside the gene matches: 6. General observations from the study: Before this, some motif variants had been reported in reactive arthritis synovial fluid and blood. A TCR beta motif made of fewer than ten highly homologous variants seemed typical of ankylosing spondylitis blood. Matched ankylosing spondylitis synovial fluid reportedly contained a significantly enriched population of disease-linked clones. Clones linked to disease, bearing a CD8+ phenotype, were relatively rare in peripheral blood.

This chain connects TRBV24-1 to TRBJ2-5, with 7 positions matching TRBD2. The TCR was taken from a female donor with ankylosing spondylitis or in good health (not recorded which). What was sequenced was blood, either unsorted or a sorted T cell fraction (not recorded which). This chain's CDR3 is CATSDFCGSRQETQYF. The CDR3, as DNA: TGTGCCACCAGTGATTTTTGCGGGAGCAGGCAAGAGACCCAGTACTTC.